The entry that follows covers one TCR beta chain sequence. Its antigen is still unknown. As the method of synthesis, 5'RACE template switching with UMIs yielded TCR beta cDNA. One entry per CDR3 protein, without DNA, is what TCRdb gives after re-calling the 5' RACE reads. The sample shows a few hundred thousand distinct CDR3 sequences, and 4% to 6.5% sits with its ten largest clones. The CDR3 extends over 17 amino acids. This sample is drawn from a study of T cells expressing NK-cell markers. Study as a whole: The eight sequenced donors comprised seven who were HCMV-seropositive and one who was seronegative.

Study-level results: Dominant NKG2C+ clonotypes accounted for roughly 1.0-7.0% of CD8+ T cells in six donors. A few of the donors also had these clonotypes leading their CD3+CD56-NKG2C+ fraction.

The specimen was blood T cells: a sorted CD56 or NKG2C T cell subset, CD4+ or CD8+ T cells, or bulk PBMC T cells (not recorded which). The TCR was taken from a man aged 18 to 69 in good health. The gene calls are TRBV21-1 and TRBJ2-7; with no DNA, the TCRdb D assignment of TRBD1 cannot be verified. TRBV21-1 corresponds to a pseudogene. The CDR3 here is CASSKRRRRTGVYEQYF.